A single sample gave rise to the 23 T cell receptor beta chains below, sequenced in a study of CD8 T cells in ankylosing spondylitis. Overall study results and limits: A TCR beta motif of seven or eight highly homologous variants appeared characteristic of ankylosing spondylitis blood.

Their antigens are not known. TCRdb re-derived calls from the 5' RACE reads in MiXCR, one entry per CDR3 protein. The sample has hundreds of thousands of distinct CDR3 sequences; around 19% are singletons. Sequencing was done on a sample of blood, either unsorted or a sorted T cell fraction (not recorded which). These receptor sequences come from a male donor with ankylosing spondylitis.

Details on this clonotype: One junction end disagrees with the germline gene, perhaps due to a read error. The chain uses TRBV29-1 and TRBJ2-3; D is ambiguous. The CDR3 extends over 10 amino acids. The germline V gene has CDR1 SQVTM and CDR2 ANQGSEA. Here the CDR3 DNA reads TGCAGCGTTGAAGATCAAGGGCGGCATTTT. It yields the protein CSVEDQGRHF.

This sequence joins TRBV7-3 and TRBJ2-1, with D tentatively TRBD2 (7 bases). Germline V lookup: CDR1 SGHTA, CDR2 FQGTGA. V lost 3 bases, J lost 5 bases, and 14 bases lay in between. The CDR3 extends over 15 amino acids. The CDR3, as DNA: TGTGCCAGCAGCTTTAACGGGGGGCCGGACAATGAGCAGTTCTTC. Protein product: CASSFNGGPDNEQFF.

This chain joins TRBV7-2 and TRBJ2-3; 7 nucleotides line up with TRBD1. Per germline, CDR1 SGHTA and CDR2 FQGNSA. The length of the CDR3 is 14 residues. The junction had 2 bases not matched to a gene; V was cut back by 5 bases and J by 0 bases. CDR3 region: CASSRDRSTDTQYF. The CDR3, as DNA: TGTGCCAGCAGCAGGGACAGAAGCACAGATACGCAGTATTTT.

The gene calls are TRBV5-6 and TRBJ1-1; 7 nucleotides agree with TRBD1. Germline loops: CDR1 SGHDT, CDR2 YYEEEE. The length of the CDR3 is 15 residues. The V and J ends lost 3 bases and 3 bases, in that order; junction bases with no gene match: 8. The CDR3 loop is CASSSDRDPHTEAFF. The DNA for the CDR3 is TGTGCCAGCAGCTCTGACAGGGACCCTCACACTGAAGCTTTCTTT.

This clonotype was found a few times. The chain carries TRBV7-9 and TRBJ2-2; 7 nucleotides align to TRBD2. Per the germline V gene, CDR1 is SEHNR and CDR2 is FQNEAQ (reference sequence). V was clipped by 3 bases and J by 3 bases; unmatched bases: 4. The CDR3 spans 15 residues. This chain's CDR3 is CASSFSSGDTGELFF. The CDR3 region has the DNA TGTGCCAGCAGCTTCTCGAGCGGGGACACCGGGGAGCTGTTTTTT.

This clonotype was counted a few times. The V call is TRBV12-3 or TRBV12-4, the J call TRBJ2-2; 9 bases match TRBD1. After removal of 5 bases from V and 3 bases from J, the junction contained 7 bases not matched to a gene. CDR3 length: 16 residues. The CDR3 DNA reads TGTGCCAGCAGTCGTCGGACAGGGGAGGACACCGGGGAGCTGTTTTTT. Its protein is CASSRRTGEDTGELFF.

The chain combines TRBV7-8 with TRBJ1-2, with a tentative D call TRBD1 (6 bases). Germline CDR1 reads SGHVS; CDR2 reads FQNEAQ. V was clipped by 5 bases and J by 6 bases, with 16 bases between them. The CDR3 has 14 residues. This CDR3 reads CASSPLLGGHGYTF. The CDR3 bases are TGTGCCAGCAGCCCCTTGTTGGGGGGCCATGGCTACACCTTC.

This clonotype was picked up a small number of times. This chain uses TRBV16 with TRBJ1-3, with TRBD1 as a possible D gene (5 bases). The germline gives CDR1 KGHSY, CDR2 FQNENV. V was cut by 0 bases and J by 0 bases, with 15 bases left in between. This CDR3 is 18 amino acids long. The CDR3 protein is CASSQSGRDSSSGNTIYF. The CDR3 DNA sequence: TGTGCCAGCAGCCAATCGGGCAGGGATTCTAGCTCTGGAAACACCATATATTTT. The full variable domain, its missing parts supplied by reference TRBV16 and TRBJ1-3, is GEEVAQTPKHLVRGEGQKAKLYCAPIKGHSYVFWYQQVLKNEFKFLISFQNENVFDETGMPKERFSAKCLPNSPCSLEIQATKLEDSAVYFCASSQSGRDSSSGNTIYFGEGSWLTVV.

This clonotype occurred a few times. The chain employs TRBV25-1 and TRBJ2-3; no firm D call. With 4 bases removed from V and 7 bases from J, the gap between germline ends came to 12 bases. The CDR3 consists of 13 residues. Per germline, CDR1 MGHDK and CDR2 SYGVNS. The CDR3 bases are TGTGCCAGCAGTGGGGTGGGCGATTATACGCAGTATTTT. As protein: CASSGVGDYTQYF.

Comment on this clonotype: A much larger clone lies one base from this, so it may be a read error. The genes are TRBV29-1 and TRBJ2-7; D assignment may be TRBD1 or TRBD2 (6 bases each). The CDR3 sequence is 14 residues long. Trimming pared 1 base from V and 4 bases from J, leaving 14 bases between. The germline gives CDR1 SQVTM, CDR2 ANQGSEA. CDR3 bases: TGCAGCGTTGAAGGGTCAGGGGAGGTTTACGAGCAGTACTTC. Protein: CSVEGSGEVYEQYF.

There are a few counts of this clonotype. The rearrangement uses TRBV10-3 and TRBJ2-5, with D possibly TRBD2 on 7 matching bases. This CDR3 comprises 17 residues. With 2 bases removed from V and 2 bases from J, the gap between germline ends came to 18 bases. Germline CDR1 is ENHRY and CDR2 is SYGVKD. CDR3 sequence (DNA): TGTGCCATCAGTGAGCCCAAGGGGGGGCGGTTTCAAGAGACCCAGTACTTC. This translates into CAISEPKGGRFQETQYF.

This clonotype was seen many times. The CDR3 region has the DNA TGCGCCAGCAGCCAAGATCTGGGAACCTACGAGCAGTACTTC. It codes for CASSQDLGTYEQYF. This chain connects TRBV4-3 to TRBJ2-7; D remains ambiguous. Germline V gene data show CDR1 as LGHNA and CDR2 as YSLEER. The CDR3 sequence is 14 residues long. V was cut by 0 bases and J by 2 bases, with 8 bases left in between.

The V gene is TRBV6-2 or TRBV6-3, the J gene TRBJ2-5; 7 bases line up with TRBD2. Losses at the gene ends were 5 bases for V and 5 bases for J; bases not matched to a gene: 11. Germline CDR1 MNHEY, CDR2 SVGEGT. The CDR3 runs to 15 residues. The CDR3 DNA sequence: TGTGCCAGCAGTACCCTCGGACTAGGGACTGAGACCCAGTACTTC. Protein: CASSTLGLGTETQYF.

The chain combines TRBV19 with TRBJ2-1, with 13 bases that match TRBD2. The V gene's germline CDR1 is LNHDA and CDR2 SQIVND (reference sequence). The CDR3 is made up of 15 amino acids. V shed 5 bases and J 6 bases; nucleotides not matched to a gene: 4. For the CDR3, the DNA is TGTGCCAGTAGTGCACTAGCGGGAGGGTTCAATGAGCAGTTCTTC. Translation gives CASSALAGGFNEQFF.

V gene TRBV14 combines with J gene TRBJ2-4; either TRBD1 or TRBD2 may fit D (7 bases each). The germline CDR1 and CDR2 sequences are SGHDN and FVKESK. V gave up 6 bases and J gave up 3 bases, with 12 bases separating them. The CDR3 covers 14 residues. CDR3 sequence reads: CASSPGGGKNIQYF. The CDR3 DNA reads as TGTGCCAGCAGTCCAGGGGGGGGCAAAAACATTCAGTACTTC.

This clonotype occurred a few times. The chain carries TRBV20-1 and TRBJ2-7; 10 nucleotides line up with TRBD1. This CDR3 contains 17 residues. The V gene end was trimmed by 3 bases and the J gene end by 3 bases; junction bases not matched to a gene: 14. Germline-derived CDR1 and CDR2 are DFQATT and SNEGSKA (reference sequence). CDR3 protein: CSASAGPSRTGGYEQYF. Here the CDR3 DNA reads TGCAGTGCTAGCGCCGGTCCCTCTCGGACAGGGGGCTACGAGCAGTACTTC.

The chain combines TRBV5-6 with TRBJ2-2, with D possibly TRBD1 on 5 matching bases. Germline V gene sequence: CDR1 SGHDT, CDR2 YYEEEE. The germline V and J ends were trimmed by 2 bases and 3 bases, with 8 bases remaining between them. CDR3 length: 14 amino acids. The CDR3 here is CASSFGHYTGELFF. CDR3 in DNA: TGTGCCAGCAGCTTTGGACATTACACCGGGGAGCTGTTTTTT.

The chain uses TRBV7-9 and TRBJ2-2; the D gene is possibly TRBD1 (5 bases). The V gene lost 4 bases and the J gene lost 4 bases, with 10 bases spanning the gap. This CDR3 comprises 14 residues. CDR1 and CDR2 from the germline V gene are SEHNR and FQNEAQ (reference sequence). CDR3 nucleotides: TGTGCCAGCAGCTCGACACAGGTCACCGGGGAGCTGTTTTTT. Protein sequence: CASSSTQVTGELFF.

This clonotype was picked up a small number of times. The chain combines TRBV20-1 with TRBJ2-7, with 8 bases fitting TRBD2. The CDR3 sequence is 13 residues long. Unmatched junction bases numbered 5, after V lost 3 bases and J lost 4 bases. CDR1 is DFQATT, CDR2 SNEGSKA, per germline (reference sequence). The CDR3 spells CSARYSGKYEQYF. As DNA, the CDR3 is TGCAGTGCTAGGTATAGCGGGAAATACGAGCAGTACTTC.

This sequence joins TRBV7-9 and TRBJ2-7; D is possibly TRBD1 (6 bases). Looked up from germline, CDR1 is SEHNR and CDR2 is FQNEAQ (reference sequence). The V gene lost 6 bases and the J gene lost 3 bases, with 18 bases spanning the gap. The CDR3 totals 15 residues. The CDR3 sequence: CASSNNRDTLYEQYF. DNA of the CDR3: TGTGCCAGCAGTAATAACCGGGACACCCTCTACGAGCAGTACTTC.

This clonotype appeared a few times. This sequence joins TRBV2 and TRBJ2-1, with 11 bases that match TRBD2. The CDR3 is 16 amino acids. V lost 10 bases and J lost 0; bases outside the gene matches: 8. Germline CDR1 is SNHLY and CDR2 is FYNNEI. In DNA form, the CDR3 reads TGTGCCATCCCCGCTAGCGGGGGGAGCTCCTACAATGAGCAGTTCTTC. It encodes CAIPASGGSSYNEQFF.

This chain joins TRBV27 and TRBJ2-7, with TRBD1 identical over 10 bases. The CDR3 has 13 amino acids. The V and J ends lost 9 bases and 6 bases, in that order; junction bases with no gene match: 8. Germline V lookup: CDR1 MNHEY, CDR2 SMNVEV (reference sequence). CDR3 bases: TGTGCCAGTAGGGACAGGGGCGTGTTCGAGCAGTACTTC. Amino acids: CASRDRGVFEQYF.

The chain couples TRBV12-3 or TRBV12-4 to TRBJ1-1, with TRBD1 matching over 9 bases. This CDR3 has 16 amino acids. Unmatched junction bases numbered 12, after V lost 8 bases and J lost 2 bases. This chain's CDR3 is CASGWGQGPRNTEAFF. CDR3 DNA: TGTGCCAGCGGTTGGGGACAGGGACCCAGAAACACTGAAGCTTTCTTT.